Listed below are T cell receptor beta chains from one sample, sequenced in a study of beta chain features in type 1 diabetes. This table comes from immunoSEQ multiplex PCR, and its TCRdb copy is limited to in-frame clones, with some not included. The sample lists roughly 400,000 clones, over 8.5% occurring once. The material sequenced was central memory CD4+ T cells from blood. The receptors come from a man younger than 40 with type 1 diabetes. Both conserved end residues are part of each CDR3. Fields, in order: clone size, J gene, V gene, D gene, CDR3 protein, CDR3 DNA. A D gene is named only where the DNA matches it firmly. Where a row states a size, it is once, few, many or the class of an expanded clone; other rows omit it.

-	TRBJ2-1	TRBV20-1	-	CSAQGPNEQFF	TGCAGTGCCCAGGGCCCCAATGAGCAGTTCTTC
-	TRBJ1-5	TRBV28	-	CASSLSPSHGPQHF	TGTGCCAGCAGTTTATCACCCAGCCATGGCCCCCAGCATTTT
-	TRBJ2-1	TRBV27	TRBD2	CASSLLASGSVDEQFF	TGTGCCAGCAGTTTATTGGCTAGCGGGAGCGTCGATGAGCAGTTCTTC
many	TRBJ2-1	TRBV11-3	TRBD2	CASSSGLALYNEQFF	TGTGCCAGCAGCTCGGGACTAGCGCTTTACAATGAGCAGTTCTTC
-	TRBJ2-1	TRBV4-2	-	CASSQAQGRQLTYNEQFF	TGTGCCAGCAGCCAAGCCCAGGGGCGCCAACTTACCTACAATGAGCAGTTCTTC
few	TRBJ1-1	TRBV18	TRBD1	CASSGGQGSTEAFF	TGTGCCAGCTCAGGGGGACAGGGGAGCACTGAAGCTTTCTTT
-	TRBJ2-3	TRBV5-4	-	CASSLDNTRTDTQYF	TGTGCCAGCAGCTTAGATAACACACGGACAGATACGCAGTATTTT
few	TRBJ2-5	TRBV6-5	-	CASIPETQYF	TGTGCCAGCATCCCAGAGACCCAGTACTTC
few	TRBJ2-1	TRBV10-1	TRBD2	CATSSGRGYNEQFF	TGCGCCACCTCTAGCGGGAGGGGTTACAATGAGCAGTTCTTC
few	TRBJ1-2	TRBV29-1	-	CSVGAVYGYTF	TGCAGCGTTGGGGCAGTCTATGGCTACACCTTC
few	TRBJ2-2	TRBV7-7	-	CASSLAFGAGELFF	TGTGCTAGCAGCTTAGCGTTCGGGGCCGGGGAGCTGTTTTTT
many	TRBJ1-1	TRBV10-3	-	CAISVRGTEAFF	TGTGCCATCAGTGTAAGGGGTACTGAAGCTTTCTTT
-	TRBJ2-3	TRBV5-4	TRBD2	CASSLRLAGADTQYF	TGTGCCAGCAGCCTTCGACTAGCGGGAGCAGATACGCAGTATTTT
-	TRBJ2-5	TRBV7-9	TRBD2	CASSLLGAGGEETQYF	TGTGCCAGCAGCTTGCTTGGAGCGGGAGGTGAGGAGACCCAGTACTTC
-	TRBJ2-3	TRBV5-5	-	CASSLGGGGTDTQYF	TGTGCCAGCAGCTTAGGTGGAGGGGGCACAGATACGCAGTATTTT
-	TRBJ1-2	TRBV4-3	-	CASSSLSTANYGYTF	TGCGCCAGCAGCTCCCTTTCGACAGCCAACTATGGCTACACCTTC
-	TRBJ2-1	TRBV6-1	-	CASNNLGHGFNEQFF	TGTGCCAGCAACAACCTAGGACACGGATTCAATGAGCAGTTCTTC
few	TRBJ1-1	TRBV6-1	-	CASTKSRGLEARF	TGTGCCAGCACCAAAAGCCGAGGTCTTGAAGCTAGATTT
many	TRBJ2-4	TRBV7-8	-	CASSLGTVAKNIQYF	TGTGCCAGCAGCTTAGGAACGGTAGCCAAAAACATTCAGTACTTC
many	TRBJ2-3	TRBV7-3	-	CASSLSAGQPQYF	TGTGCCAGCAGCTTATCCGCCGGACAGCCGCAGTATTTT
-	TRBJ2-1	TRBV9	-	CASSNGLLSSYNEQFF	TGTGCCAGCAGCAATGGACTCCTGAGCTCCTACAATGAGCAGTTCTTC
few	TRBJ2-1	TRBV18	TRBD2	CASSPPGTSMNEQFF	TGTGCCAGCTCACCTCCCGGGACTAGCATGAATGAGCAGTTCTTC
-	TRBJ1-1	TRBV7-2	-	CASSLGARTEAFF	TGTGCCAGCAGCTTAGGAGCCAGGACTGAAGCTTTCTTT
-	TRBJ2-5	TRBV28	TRBD1	CASSLGRGPKTQYF	TGTGCCAGCAGTTTGGGCAGGGGGCCCAAGACCCAGTACTTC
-	TRBJ2-3	TRBV28	TRBD1	CASSLWTGGLRTQYF	TGTGCCAGCAGTTTGTGGACAGGGGGTTTACGAACGCAGTATTTT
few	TRBJ2-6	TRBV2	-	CASTAGQTGANVLTF	TGTGCCAGCACAGCGGGTCAGACTGGGGCCAACGTCCTGACTTTC
many	TRBJ1-5	TRBV28	-	CASSSGLSNQPQHF	TGTGCCAGCAGTTCCGGGCTCAGCAATCAGCCCCAGCATTTT
-	TRBJ2-5	TRBV6-6	-	CASSSRETQYF	TGTGCCAGCAGTTCCAGAGAGACCCAGTACTTC